This T cell receptor beta chain was recovered during a study of cytomegalovirus exposure and HLA in healthy donors. Study-level results: The study had only CMV serostatus as immune exposure information. In a later analysis, HLA-associated TCR beta chains were more clonally expanded than equally common others. Whilst most TCR sequences proved rare, a subset of public TCRs occurred across many donors.

Vbeta (60) and Jbeta (13) primers were used in the PCR. The repertoire was sequenced with immunoSEQ multiplex PCR; TCRdb's copy has only in-frame clones and lacks some. The sample contains around 190,000 clones, about 80% of which appear only once. The V gene lost 0 bases and the J gene lost 5 bases, with 14 bases spanning the gap. CDR3 size: 16 residues. CDR1 is WNHNN, CDR2 SYGVQD, per germline (reference sequence). Remarks on this clone: Its antigen is unidentified.

The chain has TRBV10-1 and TRBJ1-5; D is ambiguous. The source material was PBMCs. The receptor comes from a woman between 35 and 50 years old in good health and CMV-seronegative. Here the CDR3 reads CASSESWTVIDQPQHF. The CDR3 coding sequence is TGCGCCAGCAGTGAGTCGTGGACTGTAATTGATCAGCCCCAGCATTTT.